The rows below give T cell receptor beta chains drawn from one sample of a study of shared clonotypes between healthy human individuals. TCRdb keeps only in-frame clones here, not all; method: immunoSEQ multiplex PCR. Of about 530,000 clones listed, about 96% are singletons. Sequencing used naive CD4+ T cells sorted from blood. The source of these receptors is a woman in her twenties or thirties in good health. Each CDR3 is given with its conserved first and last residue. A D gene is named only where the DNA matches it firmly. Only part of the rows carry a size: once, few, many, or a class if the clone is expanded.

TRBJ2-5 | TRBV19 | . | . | TGTGCCAGTAGCCCGGGACACCAAGAGACCCAGTACTTC | CASSPGHQETQYF
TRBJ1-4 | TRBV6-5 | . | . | TGTGCCAGCAGTTACACGGGGGGTGAAAAACTGTTTTTT | CASSYTGGEKLFF
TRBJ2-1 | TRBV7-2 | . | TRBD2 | TGTGCCAGCAGCCCAACCCGACTAGCGGGGGCTTACAATGAGCAGTTCTTC | CASSPTRLAGAYNEQFF
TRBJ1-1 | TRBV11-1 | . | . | TGTGCCAGCAGCTGGGAGCGTAGCACTGAAGCTTTCTTT | CASSWERSTEAFF
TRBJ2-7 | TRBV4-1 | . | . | TGCGCCAGCAGCCAAGAGTTCTTGGGGGGGCCCTACGAGCAGTACTTC | CASSQEFLGGPYEQYF
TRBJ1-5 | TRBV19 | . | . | TGTGCCAGTAGTACCCGACAGAGCAATCAGCCCCAGCATTTT | CASSTRQSNQPQHF
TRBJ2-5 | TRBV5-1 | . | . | TGCGCCAGCAGCTTGGCACAGGGCCAAGAGACCCAGTACTTC | CASSLAQGQETQYF
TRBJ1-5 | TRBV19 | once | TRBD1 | TGTGCCAGTCGGGACAGGGAATATAGCAATCAGCCCCAGCATTTT | CASRDREYSNQPQHF
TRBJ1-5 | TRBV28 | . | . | TGTGCCAGCAGTTTAGGAGGGCAGCCCCAGCATTTT | CASSLGGQPQHF
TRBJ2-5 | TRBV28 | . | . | TGTGCCAGCAGTCCCCGTGGGGGAAGAGAGACCCAGTACTTC | CASSPRGGRETQYF
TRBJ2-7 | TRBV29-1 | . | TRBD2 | TGCAGCGTACATAGCGGGAGGGGATCCTACGAGCAGTACTTC | CSVHSGRGSYEQYF
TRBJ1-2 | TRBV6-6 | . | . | TGTGCCAGCAGCAAGACAGGAAACTATGGCTACACCTTC | CASSKTGNYGYTF
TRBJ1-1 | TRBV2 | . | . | TGTGCCAGCAGAAGGTCTCAGGGGGAAGCTTTCTTT | CASRRSQGEAFF
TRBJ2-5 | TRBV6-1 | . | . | TGTGCCAGCAGTCCAACGTACCAAGAGACCCAGTACTTC | CASSPTYQETQYF